The present T cell receptor (beta chain) was sequenced within a study of blood T cell repertoires in COVID-19. Study-level information: T cells, B-cell-depleted T cells, or PBMCs supplied cDNA or gDNA.

Recruitment covered about two dozen US areas and drew participants whose ages spanned about 18 to 90 years. Cohort assignment relied on participant-reported clinical history. As handled by the study authors: From reference gene primer amplification, estimates of nucleated cell counts were derived. Using immunoSEQ multiplex PCR, the repertoire was profiled, and TCRdb retains in-frame clones only, with some absent. Clonal size and the V and J genes are those of that table, whereas D and trimming came from the DNA. Among about 190,000 clones listed, approximately 84% were seen once. Germline lookup yields CDR1 WNHNN and CDR2 SYGVQD (reference sequence). V lost 2 bases, J lost 0 bases, and 22 bases lay in between. The CDR3 sequence is 19 residues long.

This rearrangement joins TRBV10-1 to TRBJ1-1; possible D gene TRBD1, 5 bases. This clonotype was obtained from a woman aged 25 to 39 who had recovered from COVID-19. Sequencing used PBMCs or T cells enriched from blood (not recorded which). CDR3: CASSEGGATRGRLNTEAFF. CDR3 in DNA: TGCGCCAGCAGTGAGGGCGGGGCCACGCGGGGTAGATTGAACACTGAAGCTTTCTTT.